This is a list of T cell receptor beta chains from one sample in a study of T cell responses to AZD1222 COVID-19 vaccine. Method: immunoSEQ multiplex PCR; TCRdb's copy keeps in-frame clones and lacks some. In the table there are approximately 170,000 clones, 90% to 95% of which are singletons. Sequenced here: peripheral blood, sampled on day 0 of AZD1222 vaccination. Receptor source: an adult in good health. The CDR3 runs from the conserved cysteine through the conserved F or W. A D gene is named only where the DNA matches it firmly. Clone size is stated in some rows and not others, as once, few, many or a class when expanded.

d_call cdr3_length clone_size j_call v_call cdr3_nt cdr3_aa
NA 19 NA TRBJ1-6 TRBV29-1 TGCAGCGTCCCCACGAGAAAAGGGTTTCAAAGCTCCTATAATTCACCCCTCCACTTT CSVPTRKGFQSSYNSPLHF
TRBD1 15 NA TRBJ1-2 TRBV28 TGTGCCAGCAGTTTGCCCGACAGGGGAGACTATGGCTACACCTTC CASSLPDRGDYGYTF
TRBD2 16 once TRBJ2-7 TRBV19 TGTGCCAGTAGTATGTACCGGACTAGCGGTCCCTACGAGCAGTACTTC CASSMYRTSGPYEQYF
TRBD2 14 NA TRBJ2-7 TRBV6-5 TGTGCCAGCAGCCCGGGACTAGCGGGAGAGGAGCAGTACTTC CASSPGLAGEEQYF
NA 13 NA TRBJ2-1 TRBV4-1 TGCGCCAGCAGCCAATCTATGATCAATGAGCAGTTCTTC CASSQSMINEQFF
NA 10 NA TRBJ2-1 TRBV20-1 TGCAGTGCGTGGACCTACGCGGAGTTCTTC CSAWTYAEFF
TRBD2 16 NA TRBJ2-1 TRBV9 TGTGCCAGCAGCGTAGGGGCGGGGGTATTGGGGAATGAGCAGTTCTTC CASSVGAGVLGNEQFF
NA 14 NA TRBJ1-2 TRBV6-1 TGTGCCAGCAGTGAAGGGAACAGGGTAGATGGCTACACCTTC CASSEGNRVDGYTF
NA 14 NA TRBJ1-1 TRBV18 TGTGCCAGCTCGGTAACAGGAGACAACACTGAAGCTTTCTTT CASSVTGDNTEAFF
TRBD1 15 NA TRBJ1-6 TRBV7-8 TGTGCCAGCAGCTTAGCGGGACAGTCTAATTCACCCCTCCACTTT CASSLAGQSNSPLHF
NA 13 NA TRBJ2-7 TRBV19 TGTGCCAGTAGTATATTTCCTAGGGACGAGCAGTACTTC CASSIFPRDEQYF
TRBD1 13 few TRBJ1-2 TRBV6-5 TGTGCCAGCAGGGGGGGACAGCTCTATGGCTACACCTTC CASRGGQLYGYTF
TRBD1 13 NA TRBJ1-5 TRBV12-3/TRBV12-4 TGTGCCAGCAGTTTGGACAGGGTTCAGCCCCAGCATTTT CASSLDRVQPQHF
TRBD2 15 NA TRBJ2-1 TRBV10-3 TGTGCCATCAGTCCGGGACTAGCGGTTTACAATGAGCAGTTCTTC CAISPGLAVYNEQFF
NA 12 NA TRBJ1-1 TRBV25-1 TGTGCCAGCAGCGAACAGGGTACTGAAGCTTTCTTT CASSEQGTEAFF
NA 11 once TRBJ1-1 TRBV18 TGTGCCACCACCCTAAACACTGAAGCTTTCTTT CATTLNTEAFF
NA 14 NA TRBJ1-5 TRBV6-5 TGTGCCAGCAGTCGCTCCACTGGGTTCGCGACCCAGCATTTT CASSRSTGFATQHF
TRBD1 13 NA TRBJ1-2 TRBV20-1 TGCAGTGCTAGTCGGACAGGGGCCTATGGCTACACCTTC CSASRTGAYGYTF
NA 18 NA TRBJ2-3 TRBV12-2 TGTGCAAGTCGCCCGAAGTCTAAGCGGGACTCTAGCACAGATACGCAGTATTTT CASRPKSKRDSSTDTQYF
NA 14 few TRBJ1-1 TRBV6-5 TGTGCCAGCAGGCCTATGGGTCTGAACACTGAAGCTTTCTTT CASRPMGLNTEAFF
NA 11 NA TRBJ1-2 TRBV5-1 TGCGCCAGCAGCTTGGGAGCTGGCTACACCTTC CASSLGAGYTF
TRBD2 20 NA TRBJ2-1 TRBV5-5 TGTGCCAGCAGCTCCTTCGGACTAGCGGTAACTAAGAGCTCCTACAATGAGCAGTTCTTC CASSSFGLAVTKSSYNEQFF
NA 17 NA TRBJ1-3 TRBV23-1 TGCGCCAGCAACACAAGGGAAAGGGCTTGGCCTGGAAACACCATATATTTT CASNTRERAWPGNTIYF
TRBD2 12 NA TRBJ2-1 TRBV6-1 TGTGCCAGCAGTGAGCAGCGGGGGGATTGTATCTTC CASSEQRGDCIF
NA 15 NA TRBJ2-2 TRBV6-5 TGTGCCAGCAGTTACTGGAAGTCGAACACCGGGGAGCTGTTTTTT CASSYWKSNTGELFF
NA 13 NA TRBJ1-6 TRBV18 TGTGCCAGCTCACCACCCGATAATTCACCCCTCCACTTT CASSPPDNSPLHF
NA 14 NA TRBJ1-6 TRBV3-1/TRBV3-2 TGTGCCAGCAGCCAAGTAGGCCAAAATTCACCCCTCCACTTT CASSQVGQNSPLHF
NA 12 NA TRBJ1-4 TRBV6-6 TGTGCCAGCAGTTACGCGAATTACGAACTGTTTTTT CASSYANYELFF
NA 14 NA TRBJ1-1 TRBV6-5 TGTGCCAGCAGTCGGAAAAACCAGGGTCCTGAAGCTTTCTTT CASSRKNQGPEAFF
NA 11 NA TRBJ2-7 TRBV5-1 TGCGCCAGCAGCTTGTTAGGCGAGCAGTACTTC CASSLLGEQYF
NA 19 NA TRBJ1-6 TRBV5-1 TGCGCCAGCAGATCTGGGCCAGGCGACCCGGGATCCTATAATTCACCCCTCCACTTT CASRSGPGDPGSYNSPLHF
TRBD1 14 NA TRBJ1-5 TRBV7-8 TGTGCCAGCAGCCGGGACAGGGAACATCAGCCCCAGCATTTT CASSRDREHQPQHF
TRBD1 15 NA TRBJ1-2 TRBV18 TGTGCCAGCTCACTCCAGACAGGGGTTAACTATGGCTACACCTTC CASSLQTGVNYGYTF
NA 11 NA TRBJ1-1 TRBV29-1 TGCAGCGTTGAACCGGACACTGAAGCTTTCTTT CSVEPDTEAFF
TRBD2 17 NA TRBJ2-3 TRBV3-1/TRBV3-2 TGTGCCAGCAGCCGGACCTTGGGCGGGGGGCTCACAGATACGCAGTATTTT CASSRTLGGGLTDTQYF
NA 18 NA TRBJ1-6 TRBV6-1 TGTGCCAGCAGTGAATGGGTCGGAGGTTTTACCGGTAATTCACCCCTCCACTTT CASSEWVGGFTGNSPLHF
TRBD1 13 NA TRBJ1-2 TRBV28 TGTGCCAGCACCCTCCTAAGTGGGACAGACTCAATCTTC CASTLLSGTDSIF
NA 17 NA TRBJ2-2 TRBV18 TGTGCCAGCTCACCGGGAATGGCTGGGACGGGCACCGGGGAGCTGTTTTTT CASSPGMAGTGTGELFF
NA 15 NA TRBJ1-3 TRBV3-1/TRBV3-2 TGTGCCAGCAGCCTTATATCGGGGGCTGGAAACACCATATATTTT CASSLISGAGNTIYF
NA 11 NA TRBJ1-2 TRBV6-5 TGTGCCAGCAGTTACCCCGGTGGCTACACCTTC CASSYPGGYTF
NA 15 NA TRBJ2-7 TRBV19 TGTGCCAGTAAGGTGTCCGAACTGAGCCCGTACGAGCAGTACTTC CASKVSELSPYEQYF
NA 17 NA TRBJ1-5 TRBV5-6 TGTGCCAGCAGCTTGTGGGGGGCCCGGGGGAGCAATCAGCCCCAGCATTTT CASSLWGARGSNQPQHF
NA 15 NA TRBJ1-2 TRBV5-6 TGTGCCAGCAGCGACTGGCGGCAGGCTGGGGGAGGCTACACCTTC CASSDWRQAGGGYTF
TRBD1 15 NA TRBJ1-1 TRBV6-5 TGTGCCAGCAGTTACTCGAACAGGGGCAGGACTGAAGCTTTCTTT CASSYSNRGRTEAFF
TRBD2 16 NA TRBJ2-7 TRBV5-1 TGCGCCAGCAGCTTTTCTCTGACTAGCGGGACGCGTGAGCAGTACTTC CASSFSLTSGTREQYF
NA 16 NA TRBJ2-1 TRBV5-1 TGCGCCAGCAGCTTGACAGGGTCAAAGTCCTACAATGAGCAGTTCTTC CASSLTGSKSYNEQFF
NA 14 NA TRBJ1-5 TRBV20-1 TGCAGTGCTAGTCCCGTGAATAGCAATCAGCCCCAGCATTTT CSASPVNSNQPQHF
NA 11 NA TRBJ1-3 TRBV5-6 TGTGCCAGCAGCTTGGAAGACACCATATATTTT CASSLEDTIYF
NA 14 NA TRBJ2-7 TRBV27 TGTGCCACCACCCCCGCGGGCGGACCCTACGAGCAGTACTTC CATTPAGGPYEQYF
NA 15 NA TRBJ1-5 TRBV11-2 TGTGCCAGCAGCTTAAGACAGCTTAGCAATCAGCCCCAGCATTTT CASSLRQLSNQPQHF
TRBD2 16 NA TRBJ2-1 TRBV7-9 TGTGCCAGCAGCTTAGAGGGGGGACTAGCGGGAGTTGAGCAGTTCTTC CASSLEGGLAGVEQFF
NA 14 NA TRBJ2-7 TRBV6-1 TGTGCCAGCATGGGGACATACGGCTCCTACGAGCAGTACTTC CASMGTYGSYEQYF
NA 13 NA TRBJ1-1 TRBV27 TGTGCCAGCAGTACCCCGACAGGTACTGAAGCTTTCTTT CASSTPTGTEAFF
NA 13 NA TRBJ1-1 TRBV24-1 TGTGCCACCAGGGACTCCTGGGGCACTGAAGCTTTCTTT CATRDSWGTEAFF